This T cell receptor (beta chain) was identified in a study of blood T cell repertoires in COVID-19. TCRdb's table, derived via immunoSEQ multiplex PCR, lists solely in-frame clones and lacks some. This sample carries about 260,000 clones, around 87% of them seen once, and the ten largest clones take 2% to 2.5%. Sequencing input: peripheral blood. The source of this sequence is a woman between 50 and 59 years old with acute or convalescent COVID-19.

This CDR3 reads CASSLSRNGYGYTF. In DNA form, the CDR3 reads TGTGCCAGCAGTCTAAGCAGGAACGGTTATGGCTACACCTTC. V is TRBV28 and J is TRBJ1-2; no clear D gene. Trimming took off 5 bases at V and 5 bases at J, with 15 bases between the two ends. The CDR3 length is 14 residues. Germline assignment: CDR1 MDHEN and CDR2 SYDVKM.